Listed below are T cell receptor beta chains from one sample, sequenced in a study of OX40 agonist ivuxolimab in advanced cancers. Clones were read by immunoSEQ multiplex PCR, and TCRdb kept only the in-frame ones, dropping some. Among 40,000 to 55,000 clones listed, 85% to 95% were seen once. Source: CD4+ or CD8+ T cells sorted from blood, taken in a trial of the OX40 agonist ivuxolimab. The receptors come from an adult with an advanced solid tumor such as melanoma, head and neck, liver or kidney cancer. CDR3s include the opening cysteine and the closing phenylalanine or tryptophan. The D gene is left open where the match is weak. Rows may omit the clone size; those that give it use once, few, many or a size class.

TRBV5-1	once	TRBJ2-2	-	TGCGCCAGCAGCCCAGACAGACTCCTTGACACCGGGGAGCTGTTTTTT	CASSPDRLLDTGELFF
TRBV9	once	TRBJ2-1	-	TGTGCCAGCAGCGTAGACCCAGGGGATGAGCAGTTCTTC	CASSVDPGDEQFF
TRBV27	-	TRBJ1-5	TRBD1	TGTGCCAGCAGTTTATCGAAAGGGGGCCGGGGTTATCCCCAGCATTTT	CASSLSKGGRGYPQHF
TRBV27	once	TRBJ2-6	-	TGTGCCAGCAGTTTATGGGGATCTGGGGCCAACGTCCTGACTTTC	CASSLWGSGANVLTF
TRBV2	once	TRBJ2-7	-	TGTGCCCGCTCACGGCTGGAGGACTACGAGCAGTACTTC	CARSRLEDYEQYF
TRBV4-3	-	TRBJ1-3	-	-	CASSRRDRGLSGPGNTIYF
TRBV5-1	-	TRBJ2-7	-	TGCGCCAGCAGCTTGGCGGGGAGCTCCTACGAGCAGTACTTC	CASSLAGSSYEQYF
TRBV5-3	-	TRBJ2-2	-	TGTGCCAGAACCTCGAGGACCGCGAACACCGGGGAGCTGTTTTTT	CARTSRTANTGELFF
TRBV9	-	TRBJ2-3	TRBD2	TGTGCCAGCAGCGTAGAAGGCGGGAGAGATACGCAGTATTTT	CASSVEGGRDTQYF
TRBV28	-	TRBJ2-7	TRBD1	TGTGCCAGCAGGCAAAGGACAGGGCTAAGCGAGCAGTACTTC	CASRQRTGLSEQYF
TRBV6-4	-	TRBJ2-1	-	TGTGCCAGCGAGCAGATGAGTGAGCAGTTCTTC	CASEQMSEQFF
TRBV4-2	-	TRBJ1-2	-	TGTGCCAGCAACACAGGGCAAGATGGCTACACCTTC	CASNTGQDGYTF
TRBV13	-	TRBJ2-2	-	TGTGCCAGCAGCTTAGAGTTGACACCCACCGGGGAGCTGTTTTTT	CASSLELTPTGELFF
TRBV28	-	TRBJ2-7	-	TGTGCCAGCAGTTCATCATTAGGGAGATCTGCGATCGAGCAGTACTTC	CASSSSLGRSAIEQYF
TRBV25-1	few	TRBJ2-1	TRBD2	TGTGCCAGCAGTGGGGGGGGAAGCTCCTACAATGAGCAGTTCTTC	CASSGGGSSYNEQFF
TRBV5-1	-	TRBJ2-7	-	TGCGCCAGCAGCAAAGGGATGGGGTACCAGAACTCCTACGAGCAGTACTTC	CASSKGMGYQNSYEQYF
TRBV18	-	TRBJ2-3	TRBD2	TGTGCCAGCTCACCGGGGGTAGCGGGGATCACAGATACGCAGTATTTT	CASSPGVAGITDTQYF
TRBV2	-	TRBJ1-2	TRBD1	TGTGCCAGCAGTGAAGCGGAGACAGGGTGGGGAGACTATGGCTACACCTTC	CASSEAETGWGDYGYTF
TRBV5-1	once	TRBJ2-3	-	TGCGCCAGCAGCGACTATGGGGGGACAACGTTGGATACGCAGTATTTT	CASSDYGGTTLDTQYF
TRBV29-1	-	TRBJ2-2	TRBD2	TGCAGCGTTGAAGAGGGTCTAGCGGGCACCGGGGAGCTGTTTTTT	CSVEEGLAGTGELFF
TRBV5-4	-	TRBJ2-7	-	TGTGCCAGCAGCTTGGAGGCGGGATCTACCTACGAGCAGTACTTC	CASSLEAGSTYEQYF
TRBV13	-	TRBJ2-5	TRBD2	TGTGCCAGCAGCCTTCTCCTTTTAGCGGGAGGGCAGGAGACCCAGTACTTC	CASSLLLLAGGQETQYF
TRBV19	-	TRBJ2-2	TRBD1	TGTGCCAGCACCAGAGGGGGCGGTAACACCGGGGAGCTGTTTTTT	CASTRGGGNTGELFF
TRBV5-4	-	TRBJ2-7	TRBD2	TGTGCCAGCAGCTCGGGACTAGCGGGCTACGAGCAGTACTTC	CASSSGLAGYEQYF
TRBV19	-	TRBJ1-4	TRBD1	TGTGCCAGTAGTACCCGACAGGGGGCGGTTGTTGGAAAACTGTTTTTT	CASSTRQGAVVGKLFF
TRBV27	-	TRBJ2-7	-	TGTGCCAGCAGGTCTAGCTGGGAGTCCTACGAGCAGTACTTC	CASRSSWESYEQYF
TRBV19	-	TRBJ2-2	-	TGTGCCAGTAGTATTGGTACGAACACCGGGGAGCTGTTTTTT	CASSIGTNTGELFF
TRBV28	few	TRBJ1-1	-	TGTGCCAGCAGTCTTGGACAGCCAACTGAAGCTTTCTTT	CASSLGQPTEAFF
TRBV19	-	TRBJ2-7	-	TGTGCCAGTAGTGCCCGACAGGAGGATTTCTACGAGCAGTACTTC	CASSARQEDFYEQYF
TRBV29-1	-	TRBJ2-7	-	TGCAGCGTTACCTTAGGTTCCGAGCAGTACTTC	CSVTLGSEQYF
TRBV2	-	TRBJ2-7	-	TGTGCCAGTTCGTTTCATGCCTACGAGCAGTACTTC	CASSFHAYEQYF
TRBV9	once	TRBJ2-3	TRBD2	TGTGCCAGCAGCGTTGCGGGAGGTGGGAGCACAGATACGCAGTATTTT	CASSVAGGGSTDTQYF
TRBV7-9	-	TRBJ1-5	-	TGTGCCAGCAGCTTCTTTAATTACCCCCAGCATTTT	CASSFFNYPQHF
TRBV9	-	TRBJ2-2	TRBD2	TGTGCCAGCAGCCCCAGACTAGCCGCCGGGGAGCTGTTTTTT	CASSPRLAAGELFF
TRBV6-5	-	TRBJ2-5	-	TGTGCCAGCAGTTACCGGGGCGCACAAGAGACCCAGTACTTC	CASSYRGAQETQYF
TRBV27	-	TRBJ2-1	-	TGTGCCAGCAGATCAGGCCTGAGAAATGAGCAGTTCTTC	CASRSGLRNEQFF
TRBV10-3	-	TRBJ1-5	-	TGTGCCACCCCCCTAGGGGCCCAGCCCCAGCATTTT	CATPLGAQPQHF
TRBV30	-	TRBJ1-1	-	TGTGCCTGGCTTGGCCCCGGCCCTGAAGCTTTCTTT	CAWLGPGPEAFF
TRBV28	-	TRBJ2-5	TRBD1	TGTGCCAGCAGGCACGGGACAGAAAGTTTGGTAGTGGTGGAGACCCAGTACTTC	CASRHGTESLVVVETQYF
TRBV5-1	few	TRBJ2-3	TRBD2	TGCGCCAGCAGCCCCCTGGGGCGGGAGGCGTCAGATACGCAGTATTTT	CASSPLGREASDTQYF
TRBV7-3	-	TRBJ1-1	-	TGTGCCAGCAGCTTGGGCAGAATGAACACTGAAGCTTTCTTT	CASSLGRMNTEAFF
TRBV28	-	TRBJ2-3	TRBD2	TGTGCCAGCAGTTTGATAGCGGGAGTTGGAGATACGCAGTATTTT	CASSLIAGVGDTQYF
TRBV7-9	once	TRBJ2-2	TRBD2	TGTGCCAGCAGCCTAAGCGGGAGTTGGGTCGGGGAGCTGTTTTTT	CASSLSGSWVGELFF
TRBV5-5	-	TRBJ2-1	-	TGTGCCAGCAGCCCGTGGACAGCCCACAATGAGCAGTTCTTC	CASSPWTAHNEQFF
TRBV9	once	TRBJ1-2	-	TGTGCCAGCAGCGTAGTCGGAGCTAACTATGGCTACACCTTC	CASSVVGANYGYTF